These 32 T cell receptor beta chains were all obtained from the same sample, sequenced in a study of blood T cell repertoires in COVID-19. Sequencing was performed with immunoSEQ multiplex PCR; in TCRdb, only in-frame clones are kept and a portion is missing. The sample consists of 200,000 to 250,000 clones, roughly 84% of them appearing once. Sequenced input: PBMCs or T cells enriched from blood (not recorded which). The source of these receptors is a woman aged 40 to 50 who had recovered from COVID-19.

The V and J genes are TRBV7-2 and TRBJ1-2, with 7 bases aligning to TRBD1. This CDR3 region has 15 residues. Germline CDR1 SGHTA, CDR2 FQGNSA. With 4 bases clipped from V and 3 bases from J, the junction kept 8 bases outside the gene matches. DNA of the CDR3: TGTGCCAGCAGCTACTCAGGGGGAACAGACTATGGCTACACCTTC. Translated: CASSYSGGTDYGYTF. The full variable domain, its missing parts supplied by reference TRBV7-2 and TRBJ1-2, is GAGVSQSPSNKVTEKGKDVELRCDPISGHTALYWYRQSLGQGLEFLIYFQGNSAPDKSGLPSDRFSAERTGGSVSTLTIQRTQQEDSAVYLCASSYSGGTDYGYTFGSGTRLTVV.

A few counts support this clone. The chain uses TRBV5-1 and TRBJ2-7; the match to TRBD1 covers 7 bases. This CDR3 has 15 amino acids. Germline trimming cut 7 bases from V and 9 bases from J; bases unmatched to any gene: 19. Germline assignment: CDR1 SGHRS and CDR2 YFSETQ. The CDR3 reads CASAKRSGGDLGQYF. In nucleotides, the CDR3 is TGCGCCAGCGCGAAACGCTCAGGGGGAGATTTAGGGCAGTACTTC.

The V call is TRBV9, the J call TRBJ2-1, with D perhaps TRBD2 (6 bases). Germline V CDR1 and CDR2: SGDLS, YYNGEE. The CDR3 extends over 16 amino acids. Trimming took 3 bases from V and 0 from J, leaving 13 bases between them. The CDR3 nucleotides read TGTGCCAGCAGCGGCCGAGCGGGTAGCTCCTACAATGAGCAGTTCTTC. Encoded protein: CASSGRAGSSYNEQFF.

J is TRBJ2-1 and V is TRBV2; 8 nucleotides agree with TRBD2. The CDR3 spans 15 residues. The J segment lost 6 bases and the V segment lost 7 bases, leaving 11 bases of the junction unmatched. CDR1 is SNHLY, CDR2 FYNNEI, per germline. As DNA, the CDR3 is TGTGCCAGCAATGGCCCCCGGACTAGCTTCAATGAGCAGTTCTTC. This translates into CASNGPRTSFNEQFF.

The chain recombines TRBV29-1 with TRBJ1-2; 7 nucleotides agree with TRBD1. Germline V gene lookup returns CDR1 SQVTM and CDR2 ANQGSEA. The CDR3 covers 14 residues. The junction had 7 bases not matched to a gene; V was cut back by 0 bases and J by 6 bases. CDR3 residues: CSVEDAQGENGYTF. CDR3 bases: TGCAGCGTTGAAGATGCTCAGGGGGAGAATGGCTACACCTTC.

This sequence joins TRBV7-9 and TRBJ2-1; TRBD1 matches 9 bases. With V trimmed by 5 bases and J by 8 bases, 10 bases remained unmatched. CDR1 and CDR2 (germline): SEHNR, FQNEAQ (reference sequence). The CDR3 length is 15 residues. CDR3 DNA sequence: TGTGCCAGCAGCCCGGGACAGGGTGCCGTCCATGAGCAGTTCTTC. It is translated as CASSPGQGAVHEQFF.

Concerning this clone itself: The same CDR3 arises from other DNA sequences in this sample as well. V is TRBV29-1 and J is TRBJ1-2; no firm D call. The length of the CDR3 is 12 residues. In germline, CDR1 is SQVTM, CDR2 ANQGSEA. V was pared by 0 bases and J by 7 bases, with 9 bases between. CDR3 sequence: CSVEDLRGGYTF. CDR3 sequence (DNA): TGCAGCGTTGAAGATCTTCGCGGTGGCTACACCTTC.

The chain links TRBV27 to TRBJ2-1; D gene unclear. Germline V gene data show CDR1 as MNHEY and CDR2 as SMNVEV (reference sequence). Trimming took 5 bases from V and 0 from J, leaving 8 bases between them. This CDR3 spans 14 amino acids. CDR3 region: CASSPLDSYNEQFF. In DNA form, the CDR3 reads TGTGCCAGCAGTCCCTTAGACTCCTACAATGAGCAGTTCTTC.

This clone appeared a few times. The chain is built from TRBV11-2 and TRBJ2-1, with TRBD2 identical over 11 bases. CDR1 and CDR2 from the germline V gene are SGHAT and FQNNGV. Trimming took 4 bases from V and 10 from J; bases not matched to a gene: 12. There are 16 residues in the CDR3. CDR3 in DNA: TGTGCCAGCAGCTCCAATCGACTAGCGGGAAGACGAGAGCAGTTCTTC. Protein: CASSSNRLAGRREQFF.

This clone was observed once. This chain uses TRBV29-1 with TRBJ2-5, with a tentative D call TRBD2 (5 bases). The CDR3 covers 14 residues. Between the trimmed V and J ends, which lost 5 bases and 5 bases, there was a span of 18 bases. The germline CDR1 and CDR2 sequences are SQVTM and ANQGSEA. Here the CDR3 DNA reads TGCAGCGTTTTACGGTACCAATGGGAGGAGACCCAGTACTTC. Translating gives CSVLRYQWEETQYF.

The chain has TRBV7-9 and TRBJ1-2; tentative D call: TRBD1 (6 bases). V dropped 1 base and J dropped 4 bases, with 10 bases sitting between them. Per germline, CDR1 SEHNR and CDR2 FQNEAQ (reference sequence). CDR3 length: 14 amino acids. The CDR3 loop is CASSLGGQSYGYTF. DNA for the CDR3: TGTGCCAGCAGCTTAGGGGGGCAGAGCTATGGCTACACCTTC.

This rearrangement joins TRBV9 to TRBJ1-2; tentative D call: TRBD1 (6 bases). Trimming removed 5 bases at V and 1 base at J, with 9 bases between. Germline-derived CDR1 and CDR2 are SGDLS and YYNGEE. This CDR3 is built from 13 residues. The chain's CDR3 is CASRGTLNYGYTF. In DNA form, the CDR3 reads TGTGCCAGCAGGGGGACACTTAACTATGGCTACACCTTC.

This chain links TRBV7-2 with TRBJ2-3; possible D gene TRBD2, 5 bases. Trimming removed 5 bases at V and 5 bases at J, with 20 bases between. The CDR3 loop spans 16 amino acids. CDR1 and CDR2 from the germline V gene are SGHTA and FQGNSA. The CDR3 spells CASSPRGSSGGDTQYF. In DNA, the CDR3 is TGTGCCAGCAGCCCCAGAGGGAGCAGCGGTGGAGATACGCAGTATTTT.

The V call is TRBV5-1, the J call TRBJ2-3; 8 bases agree with TRBD2. Trimming at V came to 0 bases and at J to 6 bases, leaving 12 bases not matched to a gene. From germline, CDR1 is SGHRS and CDR2 YFSETQ. The CDR3 contains 17 residues. CDR3 bases: TGCGCCAGCAGCTTGGCCTCTCGGACTAGCCGAGATGATACGCAGTATTTT. Translated: CASSLASRTSRDDTQYF.

The sample holds one count of this clone. This chain uses TRBV3-1 (or the pseudogene TRBV3-2) with TRBJ1-6, with D unclear. V lost 2 bases and J lost 11, with 10 bases in between. CDR3 size: 13 residues. Germline assignment: CDR1 LGHDT and CDR2 YNNKEL (reference sequence). CDR3 loop: CASSQLRGTPLHF. For the CDR3, the DNA is TGTGCCAGCAGCCAACTAAGAGGGACACCCCTCCACTTT.

This clone was counted between two and nine times. The V and J genes are TRBV28 and TRBJ2-1; 9 positions match TRBD1. CDR3 length equals 15 residues. Germline V gives CDR1 MDHEN, CDR2 SYDVKM. The DNA of the CDR3 is TGTGCGGCCACCCCCTGGACAGGGGAGCGCAATGAGCAGTTCTTC. Residues: CAATPWTGERNEQFF.

About this clone itself: At one boundary the junction diverges from the germline segment, which might be a read error. The chain joins TRBV3-1 (or the pseudogene TRBV3-2) to TRBJ1-1; D might be TRBD1 (5 bases). In germline, CDR1 is LGHDT, CDR2 YNNKEL (reference sequence). CDR3 length equals 12 residues. The CDR3 bases are TGTGCCAGCAGCCAAGACAAGGGGCAGAACTACTTT. Translated: CASSQDKGQNYF.

The rearrangement joins TRBV6-6 to TRBJ1-2, with TRBD1 identical over 8 bases. With 6 bases clipped from V and 6 bases from J, the junction kept 3 bases outside the gene matches. Germline V lookup: CDR1 MNHNY, CDR2 SVGAGI (reference sequence). The CDR3 totals 12 residues. The CDR3 DNA is TGTGCCAGCAGCCAGACAGGGGATGGCTACACCTTC. As protein: CASSQTGDGYTF.

The chain uses TRBV19 and TRBJ1-1; a possible D gene is TRBD1 (6 bases). Germline V CDR1 and CDR2: LNHDA, SQIVND (reference sequence). The CDR3 length is 14 residues. Trimming pared 1 base from V and 3 bases from J, leaving 9 bases between. CDR3 loop: CASSIAGAHTEAFF. CDR3 sequence (DNA): TGTGCCAGTAGTATAGCAGGGGCCCACACTGAAGCTTTCTTT.

The V and J genes are TRBV6-4 and TRBJ2-3; 10 nucleotides match TRBD1. CDR1 and CDR2 from the germline V gene are MRHNA and SNTAGT. The trim removed 4 bases at V and 4 bases at J, leaving 5 bases unmatched. The CDR3 spans 15 residues. The CDR3 spells CASSAETGGADTQYF. CDR3 bases: TGTGCCAGCAGTGCTGAGACAGGGGGCGCAGATACGCAGTATTTT.

This clone is medium-sized (0.01 to 0.1%) by share. The chain couples TRBV4-3 to TRBJ2-6, with TRBD1 identical over 11 bases. Germline V gives CDR1 LGHNA, CDR2 YSLEER. The CDR3 loop spans 17 amino acids. With 5 bases clipped from V and 0 bases from J, the junction kept 3 bases outside the gene matches. The CDR3 is CASSWGTGGSGANVLTF. The DNA of the CDR3 is TGCGCCAGCAGCTGGGGGACAGGGGGCTCTGGGGCCAACGTCCTGACTTTC.

The gene calls are TRBV7-2 and TRBJ2-3; TRBD2 agrees at 8 bases. The CDR3 is 15 residues long. Germline V gene sequence: CDR1 SGHTA, CDR2 FQGNSA. V lost 8 bases and J lost 2; bases outside the gene matches: 9. CDR3 sequence reads: CASLASGGITDTQYF. DNA for the CDR3: TGTGCCAGCCTGGCCAGCGGGGGAATCACAGATACGCAGTATTTT.

The chain couples TRBV5-1 to TRBJ2-1; D remains unclear. CDR1 is SGHRS, CDR2 YFSETQ, per germline. CDR3 length: 14 residues. V shed 4 bases and J shed 5 bases, with 13 bases lying between them. CDR3 nucleotide sequence: TGCGCCAGCAGCATACAGCCTTTTAACAATGAGCAGTTCTTC. Its translation is CASSIQPFNNEQFF.

V and J are TRBV14 and TRBJ2-1; 10 bases are shared with TRBD2. Germline V gene sequence: CDR1 SGHDN, CDR2 FVKESK. The CDR3 loop spans 19 amino acids. With 5 bases clipped from V and 0 bases from J, the junction kept 13 bases outside the gene matches. Written as DNA, the CDR3 is TGTGCCAGCAGCGGAAGGACTAGCGGAACAATTAGCTCCTACAATGAGCAGTTCTTC. Translating gives CASSGRTSGTISSYNEQFF.

The table lists this clone with a count of one. The chain recombines TRBV28 with TRBJ2-1; 7 bases align to TRBD1. Trimming at V came to 5 bases and at J to 4 bases, leaving 5 bases not matched to a gene. CDR3 size: 14 residues. The germline V gene encodes CDR1 MDHEN and CDR2 SYDVKM. The CDR3 sequence is CASSPPTGYNEQFF. As DNA, the CDR3 is TGTGCCAGCAGTCCCCCGACAGGGTACAATGAGCAGTTCTTC.

This clone occurred once. The chain couples TRBV27 to TRBJ1-3, with 7 bases identical to TRBD1. The CDR3 is made up of 16 amino acids. Per the germline V gene, CDR1 is MNHEY and CDR2 is SMNVEV (reference sequence). V dropped 5 bases and J dropped 0; count of bases not matched to a gene: 7. CDR3 DNA: TGTGCCAGCAGTCCTAACTGGGACAGCTCTGGAAACACCATATATTTT. Protein product: CASSPNWDSSGNTIYF.

The chain carries TRBV30 and TRBJ2-7; TRBD1 is a possible D gene (5 bases). With 0 bases removed from V and 0 bases from J, the gap between germline ends came to 12 bases. CDR3 length: 15 amino acids. Germline V gene data show CDR1 as GTSNPN and CDR2 as SVGIG (reference sequence). The CDR3 reads CAWSVYGHFSYEQYF. CDR3 in DNA: TGTGCCTGGAGTGTATACGGACATTTCTCCTACGAGCAGTACTTC.

The gene calls are TRBV7-3 and TRBJ2-1; 7 bases match TRBD1. CDR3 size: 15 residues. Germline V gives CDR1 SGHTA, CDR2 FQGTGA. The trim removed 0 bases at V and 6 bases at J, leaving 5 bases unmatched. Written as DNA, the CDR3 is TGTGCCAGCAGCTTAACCCGGGACAGCTTCAATGAGCAGTTCTTC. Protein sequence: CASSLTRDSFNEQFF.

This chain joins TRBV5-4 and TRBJ2-1; 8 bases align to TRBD2. With V trimmed by 7 bases and J by 5 bases, 8 bases remained unmatched. Germline CDR1 and CDR2: SGHNT and YYREEE (reference sequence). CDR3 length: 14 residues. The CDR3 region has the DNA TGTGCCAGCGAACCCGGGACTAGGAACAATGAGCAGTTCTTC. Residues: CASEPGTRNNEQFF.

This chain connects TRBV7-8 to TRBJ2-3; TRBD2 matches at 12 bases. The germline gives CDR1 SGHVS, CDR2 FQNEAQ. The CDR3 is 16 amino acids. V lost 5 bases, J lost 1 base, and 4 bases stayed unmatched. The CDR3 bases are TGTGCCAGCAGCCCCCGGACTAGCGGGGGCACAGATACGCAGTATTTT. Translated: CASSPRTSGGTDTQYF.

This rearrangement joins TRBV7-9 to TRBJ2-2; 11 nucleotides agree with TRBD1. Germline V gene sequence: CDR1 SEHNR, CDR2 FQNEAQ (reference sequence). The length of the CDR3 is 16 residues. Trimming removed 5 bases from V and 3 bases from J; junction bases left unmatched: 5. The CDR3 loop reads CASSKGTGGYTGELFF. CDR3 DNA sequence: TGTGCCAGCAGCAAGGGGACAGGGGGGTACACCGGGGAGCTGTTTTTT. Variable domain in full (rest from reference TRBV7-9 and TRBJ2-2): DTGVSQNPRHKITKRGQNVTFRCDPISEHNRLYWYRQTLGQGPEFLTYFQNEAQLEKSRLLSDRFSAERPKGSFSTLEIQRTEQGDSAMYLCASSKGTGGYTGELFFGEGSRLTVL.

This clone occurred once. The chain carries TRBV18 and TRBJ1-2, with 8 nucleotides matching TRBD1. V was clipped by 2 bases and J by 5 bases; unmatched bases: 10. Looked up from germline, CDR1 is KGHSH and CDR2 is LQKENI. The CDR3 covers 16 residues. CDR3: CASSPGLDRGWYGYTF. CDR3 nucleotides: TGTGCCAGCTCACCAGGCCTCGACAGGGGTTGGTATGGCTACACCTTC.